The 14 T cell receptor beta chains listed next were all sequenced from one sample in a study of naive and memory T cell subsets. Reverse transcription of blood and skin TCR RNA was primed at alpha and beta constant regions. MiXCR, applied by TCRdb to the 5' RACE reads, yields one record per CDR3 protein. The table records 20,000 to 25,000 distinct CDR3 sequences, 4% to 5% of them present only once. Whole blood, roughly 2.5 ml, came from adult healthy volunteers. These receptors all stem from a male donor in good health.

Ten or more counts support this clonotype. The chain joins TRBV2 to TRBJ2-1, with TRBD1 identical over 11 bases. The trim removed 6 bases at V and 11 bases at J, leaving 6 bases unmatched. The CDR3 is 13 residues long. Germline-derived CDR1 and CDR2 are SNHLY and FYNNEI. CDR3 sequence: CASSMDRGLKQFF. In nucleotides, the CDR3 is TGTGCCAGCAGCATGGACAGGGGGCTGAAGCAGTTCTTC.

There are many counts of this clonotype. The rearrangement uses TRBV7-2 and TRBJ2-7; D is perhaps TRBD1 (6 bases). Germline V lookup: CDR1 SGHTA, CDR2 FQGNSA. V shed 5 bases and J shed 2 bases, with 13 bases lying between them. This CDR3 is 14 amino acids long. The CDR3 loop is CASSPWDTTYEQYF. CDR3 coding DNA: TGTGCCAGCAGCCCTTGGGACACAACCTACGAGCAGTACTTC.

This clonotype was counted at least ten times. The gene calls are TRBV6-1 and TRBJ1-3; 10 nucleotides line up with TRBD1. CDR1 and CDR2 from the germline V gene are MNHNS and SASEGT. Trimming removed 8 bases from V and 0 bases from J; junction bases left unmatched: 16. The length of the CDR3 is 19 residues. The CDR3 sequence is CASSARPGTGDYSGNTIYF. The CDR3 DNA follows: TGTGCCAGCTCTGCCCGGCCAGGGACAGGGGATTACTCTGGAAACACCATATATTTT.

This clonotype was counted many times. J is TRBJ1-2 and V is TRBV3-1, with D hard to call. The CDR3 has 14 amino acids. The V end lost 5 bases, the J end lost 3 bases, and 13 bases lay between the germline ends. Germline lookup yields CDR1 LGHDT and CDR2 YNNKEL (reference sequence). This chain's CDR3 is CASSEGRWYYGYTF. The CDR3 coding sequence is TGTGCCAGCAGCGAAGGACGGTGGTACTATGGCTACACCTTC. Looking up the rest from reference TRBV3-1 and TRBJ1-2 gives the full variable domain: DTAVSQTPKYLVTQMGNDKSIKCEQNLGHDTMYWYKQDSKKFLKIMFSYNNKELIINETVPNRFSPKSPDKAHLNLHINSLELGDSAVYFCASSEGRWYYGYTFGSGTRLTVV.

This clonotype has a count of ten or more. The chain carries TRBV7-9 and TRBJ2-1; possibly TRBD1 for D (6 bases). V lost 5 bases and J 2 bases, leaving 16 bases between the germline ends. This CDR3 has 16 amino acids. Germline values: CDR1 SEHNR, CDR2 FQNEAQ (reference sequence). CDR3 nucleotide sequence: TGTGCCAGCAGCCTAGTCCAGGGGCCCGCCTACAATGAGCAGTTCTTC. It translates to CASSLVQGPAYNEQFF.

This clonotype was detected only a few times. The chain recombines TRBV18 with TRBJ2-1; weak D call: TRBD2 (6 bases). Germline CDR1 is KGHSH and CDR2 is LQKENI. This CDR3 spans 18 amino acids. Between the trimmed V and J ends, which lost 0 bases and 2 bases, there was a span of 17 bases. This CDR3 is CASSPPVVPRGTYNEQFF. In DNA form, the CDR3 reads TGTGCCAGCTCACCACCGGTGGTTCCCCGGGGGACCTACAATGAGCAGTTCTTC.

This clonotype has a count of ten or more. The rearrangement uses TRBV11-2 and TRBJ2-5, with a tentative D call TRBD1 (5 bases). The CDR3 is 13 amino acids. Trimming stripped 3 bases from V and 3 bases from J, with 8 bases between. The germline CDR1 and CDR2 sequences are SGHAT and FQNNGV. The CDR3, as DNA: TGTGCCAGCAGCTTCGCAGGGAAAGAGACCCAGTACTTC. It encodes CASSFAGKETQYF. The variable domain in full, with the rest retrieved from reference TRBV11-2 and TRBJ2-5, is EAGVAQSPRYKIIEKRQSVAFWCNPISGHATLYWYQQILGQGPKLLIQFQNNGVVDDSQLPKDRFSAERLKGVDSTLKIQPAKLEDSAVYLCASSFAGKETQYFGPGTRLLVL.

This clonotype appeared many times. The gene calls are TRBV27 and TRBJ1-5; 7 bases match TRBD1. V lost 6 bases to trimming and J lost 10 bases; unmatched junction nucleotides: 9. This CDR3 is 13 amino acids long. Germline values: CDR1 MNHEY, CDR2 SMNVEV (reference sequence). DNA for the CDR3: TGTGCCAGCAGCCTCGACAGGGACCGTCCCCAGCATTTT. Its translation: CASSLDRDRPQHF.

There are many counts of this clonotype. The gene calls are TRBV11-2 and TRBJ2-7; 7 bases agree with TRBD1. J lost 1 base, V lost 5 bases, and 2 bases had no gene match. The CDR3 contains 13 residues. CDR1 is SGHAT, CDR2 FQNNGV, per germline. The CDR3 nucleotides are TGTGCCAGCAGCCAGACAGGGTCCTACGAGCAGTACTTC. Encoded protein: CASSQTGSYEQYF.

A word on this clonotype: This could be a read error, since a much larger clone is one nucleotide away. The V call is TRBV10-3, the J call TRBJ2-1, with D perhaps TRBD1 or TRBD2 (5 bases each). CDR3 length: 15 amino acids. Germline CDR1 ENHRY, CDR2 SYGVKD. The CDR3 here is CDISESRGDYNEQFF. In DNA, the CDR3 is TGTGACATCAGTGAGTCGAGGGGAGACTACAATGAGCAGTTCTTC.

This clonotype has at least ten counts. The chain uses TRBV7-2 and TRBJ2-5, with D perhaps matching TRBD2 (6 bases). The V and J ends lost 10 bases and 0 bases respectively, with 15 bases between them. The length of the CDR3 is 14 residues. Germline CDR1 and CDR2: SGHTA and FQGNSA. The CDR3 loop is CAITSGAHQETQYF. The CDR3 DNA sequence: TGTGCCATCACGTCGGGAGCACACCAAGAGACCCAGTACTTC. The complete variable domain, with remaining parts taken from reference TRBV7-2 and TRBJ2-5, reads GAGVSQSPSNKVTEKGKDVELRCDPISGHTALYWYRQSLGQGLEFLIYFQGNSAPDKSGLPSDRFSAERTGGSVSTLTIQRTQQEDSAVYLCAITSGAHQETQYFGPGTRLLVL.

This clonotype was observed at least ten times. This chain links TRBV12-3 or TRBV12-4 with TRBJ1-1; D remains ambiguous. Trimming stripped 5 bases from V and 0 bases from J, with 4 bases between. The CDR3 covers 12 residues. CDR3 residues: CASSGMNTEAFF. The CDR3 DNA reads as TGTGCCAGCAGTGGGATGAACACTGAAGCTTTCTTT.

This clonotype was counted a few times. J is TRBJ2-5 and V is TRBV19; a weak D match, TRBD2 (7 bases). Looked up from germline, CDR1 is LNHDA and CDR2 is SQIVND (reference sequence). Trimming removed 8 bases from V and 3 bases from J, with 19 bases in between. The CDR3 covers 15 residues. The CDR3 spells CASSARGLAEETQYF. The CDR3 nucleotides read TGTGCCAGTTCTGCCAGGGGTCTAGCGGAAGAGACCCAGTACTTC.

This clonotype was seen at least ten times. The V gene is TRBV18, the J gene TRBJ1-5, with 9 bases aligning to TRBD1. In germline, CDR1 is KGHSH, CDR2 LQKENI. With V trimmed by 0 bases and J by 6 bases, 6 bases remained unmatched. The CDR3 is made up of 16 amino acids. The chain's CDR3 is CASSPPNGQGIQPQHF. In DNA, the CDR3 is TGTGCCAGCTCACCACCGAACGGACAGGGGATTCAGCCCCAGCATTTT.